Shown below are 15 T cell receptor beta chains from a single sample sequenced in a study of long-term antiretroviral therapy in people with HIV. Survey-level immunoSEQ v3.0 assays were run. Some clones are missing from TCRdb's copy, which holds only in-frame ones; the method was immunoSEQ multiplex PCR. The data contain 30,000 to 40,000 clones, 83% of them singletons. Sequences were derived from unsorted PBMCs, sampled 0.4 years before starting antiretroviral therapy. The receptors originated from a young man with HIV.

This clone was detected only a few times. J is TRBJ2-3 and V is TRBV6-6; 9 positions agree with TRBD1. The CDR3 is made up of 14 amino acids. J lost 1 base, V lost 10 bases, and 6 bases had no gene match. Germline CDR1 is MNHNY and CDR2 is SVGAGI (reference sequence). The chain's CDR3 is CATLGDRGTDTQYF. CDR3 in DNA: TGTGCCACCCTGGGGGACAGGGGCACAGATACGCAGTATTTT.

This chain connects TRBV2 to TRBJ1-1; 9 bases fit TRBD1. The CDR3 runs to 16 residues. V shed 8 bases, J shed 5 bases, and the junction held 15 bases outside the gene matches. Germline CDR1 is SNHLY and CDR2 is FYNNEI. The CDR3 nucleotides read TGTGCCAGCCGTAGTCCCGGGACAGGGTGGGATACTGAAGCTTTCTTT. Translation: CASRSPGTGWDTEAFF.

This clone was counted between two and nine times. CDR3 nucleotide sequence: TGCGCCAGCAGTGAGGACACCTTGGACAGTCTGGTGAACACTGAAGCTTTCTTT. It translates to CASSEDTLDSLVNTEAFF. The gene calls are TRBV10-2 and TRBJ1-1; D is perhaps TRBD1 (6 bases). V gave up 2 bases and J gave up 0 bases, with 19 bases separating them. CDR1 and CDR2 from the germline V gene are WSHSY and SAAADI. The CDR3 length is 18 residues.

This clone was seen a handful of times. CDR3 coding DNA: TGCGCCAGCAGCTTCTCGGGACAGAAATACAATGAGCAGTTCTTC. Protein product: CASSFSGQKYNEQFF. The rearrangement links TRBV5-1 to TRBJ2-1, with 7 bases matching TRBD1. The length of the CDR3 is 15 residues. CDR1 is SGHRS, CDR2 YFSETQ, per germline. The junction had 6 bases not matched to a gene; V was cut back by 2 bases and J by 4 bases.

CDR3 sequence reads: CASSSSRGAFF. The CDR3 DNA follows: TGTGCCAGCAGCTCTTCCCGAGGAGCTTTCTTT. This sequence joins TRBV5-4 and TRBJ1-1; no firm D call. The ends were cut back, 3 bases at V and 10 bases at J, with 10 bases in the middle. This CDR3 is built from 11 residues. Germline loops: CDR1 SGHNT, CDR2 YYREEE (reference sequence).

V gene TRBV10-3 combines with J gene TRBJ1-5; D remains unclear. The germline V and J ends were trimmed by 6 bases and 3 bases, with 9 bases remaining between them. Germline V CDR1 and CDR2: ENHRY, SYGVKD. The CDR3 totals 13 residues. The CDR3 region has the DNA TGTGCCATCAGCCGGGAGCTCAATCAGCCCCAGCATTTT. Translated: CAISRELNQPQHF.

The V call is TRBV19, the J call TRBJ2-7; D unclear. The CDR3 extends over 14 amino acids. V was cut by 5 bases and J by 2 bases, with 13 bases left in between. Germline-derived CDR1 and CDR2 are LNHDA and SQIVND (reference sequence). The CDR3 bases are TGTGCCAGTAGTCGGACGAGAGGTCCCTACGAGCAGTACTTC. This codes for CASSRTRGPYEQYF.

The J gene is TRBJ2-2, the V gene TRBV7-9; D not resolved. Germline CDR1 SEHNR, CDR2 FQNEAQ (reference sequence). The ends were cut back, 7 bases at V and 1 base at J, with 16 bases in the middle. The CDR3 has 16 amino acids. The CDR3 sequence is CASIHSLEVNTGELFF. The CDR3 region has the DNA TGTGCCAGCATCCACAGCCTAGAAGTGAACACCGGGGAGCTGTTTTTT.

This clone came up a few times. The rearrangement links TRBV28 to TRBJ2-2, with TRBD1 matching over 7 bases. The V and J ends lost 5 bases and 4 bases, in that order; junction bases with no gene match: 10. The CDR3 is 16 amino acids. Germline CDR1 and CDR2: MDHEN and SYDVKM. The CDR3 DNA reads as TGTGCCAGCAGTCCCTCGACAGGGACGGCCACCGGGGAGCTGTTTTTT. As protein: CASSPSTGTATGELFF. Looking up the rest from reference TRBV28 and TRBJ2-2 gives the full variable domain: DVKVTQSSRYLVKRTGEKVFLECVQDMDHENMFWYRQDPGLGLRLIYFSYDVKMKEKGDIPEGYSVSREKKERFSLILESASTNQTSMYLCASSPSTGTATGELFFGEGSRLTVL.

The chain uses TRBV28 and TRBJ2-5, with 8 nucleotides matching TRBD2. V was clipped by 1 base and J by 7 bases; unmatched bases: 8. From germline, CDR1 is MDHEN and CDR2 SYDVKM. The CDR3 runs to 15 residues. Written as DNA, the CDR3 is TGTGCCAGCAGTTTATTCGGGACTAGTTATAGGACCCAGTACTTC. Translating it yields CASSLFGTSYRTQYF.

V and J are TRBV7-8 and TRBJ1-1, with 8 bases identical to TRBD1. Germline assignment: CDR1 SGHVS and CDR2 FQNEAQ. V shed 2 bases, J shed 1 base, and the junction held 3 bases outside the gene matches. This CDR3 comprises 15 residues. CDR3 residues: CASSLQGARNTEAFF. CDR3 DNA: TGTGCCAGCAGCTTACAGGGGGCTCGGAACACTGAAGCTTTCTTT.

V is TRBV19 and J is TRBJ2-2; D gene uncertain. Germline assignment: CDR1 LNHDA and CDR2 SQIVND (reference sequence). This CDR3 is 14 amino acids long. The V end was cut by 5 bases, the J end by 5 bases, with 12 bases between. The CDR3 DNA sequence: TGTGCCAGTAGTGTTATTGCCTCTACCGGGGAGCTGTTTTTT. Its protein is CASSVIASTGELFF.

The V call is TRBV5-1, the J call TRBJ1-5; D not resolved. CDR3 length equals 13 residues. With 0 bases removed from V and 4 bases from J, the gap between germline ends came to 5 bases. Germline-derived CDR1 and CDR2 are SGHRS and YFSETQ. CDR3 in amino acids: CASSLEVNQPQHF. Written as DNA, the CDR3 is TGCGCCAGCAGCTTGGAAGTAAATCAGCCCCAGCATTTT.

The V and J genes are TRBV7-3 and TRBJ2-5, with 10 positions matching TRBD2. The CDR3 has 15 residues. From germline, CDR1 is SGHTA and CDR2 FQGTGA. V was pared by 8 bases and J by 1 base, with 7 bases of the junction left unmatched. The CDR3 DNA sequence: TGTGCCAGCTCGACAAGCGGGGGGGTCCAAGAGACCCAGTACTTC. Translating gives CASSTSGGVQETQYF.

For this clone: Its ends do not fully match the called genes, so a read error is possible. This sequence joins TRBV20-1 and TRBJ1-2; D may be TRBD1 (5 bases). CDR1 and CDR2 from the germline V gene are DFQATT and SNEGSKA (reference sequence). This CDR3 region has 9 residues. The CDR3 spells CGGNYGYTF. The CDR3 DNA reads TGTGGGGGGAACTATGGCTACACCTTC.